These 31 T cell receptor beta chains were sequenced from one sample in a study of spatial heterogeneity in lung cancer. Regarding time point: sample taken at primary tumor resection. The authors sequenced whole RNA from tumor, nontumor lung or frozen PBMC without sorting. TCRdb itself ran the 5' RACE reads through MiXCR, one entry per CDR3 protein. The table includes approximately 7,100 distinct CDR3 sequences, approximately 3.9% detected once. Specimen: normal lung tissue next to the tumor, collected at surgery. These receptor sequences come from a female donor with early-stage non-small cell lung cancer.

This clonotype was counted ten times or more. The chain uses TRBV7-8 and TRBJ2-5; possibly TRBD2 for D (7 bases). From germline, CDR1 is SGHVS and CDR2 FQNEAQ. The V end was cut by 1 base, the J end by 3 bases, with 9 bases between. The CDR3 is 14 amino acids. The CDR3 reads CASSLVGGEETQYF. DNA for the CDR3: TGTGCCAGCAGCTTAGTAGGGGGGGAAGAGACCCAGTACTTC.

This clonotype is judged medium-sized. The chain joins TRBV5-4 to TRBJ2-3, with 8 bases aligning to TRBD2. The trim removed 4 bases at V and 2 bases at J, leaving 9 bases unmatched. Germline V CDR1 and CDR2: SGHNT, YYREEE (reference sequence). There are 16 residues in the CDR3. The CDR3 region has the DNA TGTGCCAGCAGCCCCCGCGAGCGGGGGACCACAGATACGCAGTATTTT. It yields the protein CASSPRERGTTDTQYF.

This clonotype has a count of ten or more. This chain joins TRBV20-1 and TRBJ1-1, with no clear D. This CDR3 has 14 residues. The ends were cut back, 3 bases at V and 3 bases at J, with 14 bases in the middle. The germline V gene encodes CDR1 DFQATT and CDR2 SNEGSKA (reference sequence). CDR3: CSASRPGFDTEAFF. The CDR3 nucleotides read TGCAGTGCTAGTCGGCCGGGTTTCGACACTGAAGCTTTCTTT.

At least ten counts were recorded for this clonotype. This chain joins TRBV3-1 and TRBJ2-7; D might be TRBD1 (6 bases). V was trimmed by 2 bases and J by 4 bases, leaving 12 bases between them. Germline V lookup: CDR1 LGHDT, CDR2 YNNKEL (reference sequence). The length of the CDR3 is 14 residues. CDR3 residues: CASSQYAGAYEQYF. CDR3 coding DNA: TGTGCCAGCAGCCAATACGCAGGGGCATACGAGCAGTACTTC.

CDR3 sequence reads: CASSYGQGAKDTQYF. The CDR3 nucleotides are TGTGCCAGCAGTTACGGGCAGGGGGCGAAAGATACGCAGTATTTT. This chain links TRBV6-5 with TRBJ2-3, with 8 bases that match TRBD1. This CDR3 region has 15 residues. V was clipped by 2 bases and J by 5 bases; unmatched bases: 6. Germline assignment: CDR1 MNHEY and CDR2 SVGAGI.

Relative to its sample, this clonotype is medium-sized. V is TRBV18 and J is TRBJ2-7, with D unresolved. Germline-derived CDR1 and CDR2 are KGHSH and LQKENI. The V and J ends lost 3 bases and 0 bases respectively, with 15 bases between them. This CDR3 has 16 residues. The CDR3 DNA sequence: TGTGCCAGCTCACCTATCCCACAGCCCAGCTCCTACGAGCAGTACTTC. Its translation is CASSPIPQPSSYEQYF.

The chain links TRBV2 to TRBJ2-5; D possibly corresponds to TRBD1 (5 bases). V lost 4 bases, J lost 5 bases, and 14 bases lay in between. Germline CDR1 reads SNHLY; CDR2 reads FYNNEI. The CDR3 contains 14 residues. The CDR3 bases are TGTGCCAGCAGTGCACGGACACCGTACGAGACCCAGTACTTC. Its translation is CASSARTPYETQYF.

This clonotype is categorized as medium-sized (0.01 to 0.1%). CDR3 sequence reads: CASSPPPRVLSARIRGNEQFF. The CDR3 DNA sequence: TGTGCCAGCAGCCCACCTCCCCGTGTTCTCTCGGCGCGTATCAGGGGAAATGAGCAGTTCTTC. The chain joins TRBV7-2 to TRBJ2-1, with D perhaps TRBD1 (6 bases). CDR1 and CDR2 (germline): SGHTA, FQGNSA. With 5 bases removed from V and 7 bases from J, the gap between germline ends came to 36 bases. The CDR3 has 21 residues.

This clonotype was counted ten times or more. CDR3 bases: TGTGCCAGCAGCTCCGGGACAGGGGGCGCTGATGAAAAACTGTTTTTT. Protein sequence: CASSSGTGGADEKLFF. The chain employs TRBV3-1 and TRBJ1-4, with 12 bases that match TRBD1. Germline V lookup: CDR1 LGHDT, CDR2 YNNKEL (reference sequence). The CDR3 has 16 residues. V trimming: 5 bases; J trimming: 6 bases; junction bases outside the gene matches: 7.

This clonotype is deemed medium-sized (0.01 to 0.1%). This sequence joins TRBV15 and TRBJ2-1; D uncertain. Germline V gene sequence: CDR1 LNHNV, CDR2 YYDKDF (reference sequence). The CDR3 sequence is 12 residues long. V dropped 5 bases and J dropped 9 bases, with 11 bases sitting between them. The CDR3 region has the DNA TGTGCCACCAGCCCCCGAGGTGGTGAGCAGTTCTTC. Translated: CATSPRGGEQFF.

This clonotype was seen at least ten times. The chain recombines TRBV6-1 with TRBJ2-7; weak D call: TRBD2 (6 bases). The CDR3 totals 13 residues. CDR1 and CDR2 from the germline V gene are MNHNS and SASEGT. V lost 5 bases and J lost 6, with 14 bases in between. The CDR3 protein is CASSFGPGVEQYF. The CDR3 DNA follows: TGTGCCAGCAGTTTTGGCCCGGGGGTCGAGCAGTACTTC.

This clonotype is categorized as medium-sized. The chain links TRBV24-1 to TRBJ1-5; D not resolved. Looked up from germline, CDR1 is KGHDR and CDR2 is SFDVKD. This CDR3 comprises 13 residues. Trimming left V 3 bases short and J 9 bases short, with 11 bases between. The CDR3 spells CATSDGHSRPQHF. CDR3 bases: TGTGCCACCAGTGATGGCCACTCCCGGCCCCAGCATTTT.

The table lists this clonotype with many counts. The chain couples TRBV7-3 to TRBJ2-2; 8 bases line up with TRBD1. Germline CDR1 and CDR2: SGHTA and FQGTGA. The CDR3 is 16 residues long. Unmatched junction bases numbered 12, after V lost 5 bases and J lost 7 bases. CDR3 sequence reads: CASSPLATGVNGELFF. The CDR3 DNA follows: TGTGCCAGCAGCCCCCTCGCGACAGGGGTCAACGGGGAGCTGTTTTTT.

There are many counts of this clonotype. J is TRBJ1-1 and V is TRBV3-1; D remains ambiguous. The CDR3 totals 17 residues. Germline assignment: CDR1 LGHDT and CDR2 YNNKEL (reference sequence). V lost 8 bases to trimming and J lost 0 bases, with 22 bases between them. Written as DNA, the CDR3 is TGTGCCAGCGCCGTTGGAGTACCGGGAGCCATGAACACTGAAGCTTTCTTT. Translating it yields CASAVGVPGAMNTEAFF.

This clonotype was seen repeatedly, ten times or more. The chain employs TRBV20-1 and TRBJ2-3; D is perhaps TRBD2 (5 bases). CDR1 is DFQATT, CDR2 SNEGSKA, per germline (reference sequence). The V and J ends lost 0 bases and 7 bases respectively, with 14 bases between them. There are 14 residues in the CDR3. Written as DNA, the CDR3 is TGCAGTGCTAGAGAGCTTTCCAGAGGGTATACGCAGTATTTT. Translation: CSARELSRGYTQYF.

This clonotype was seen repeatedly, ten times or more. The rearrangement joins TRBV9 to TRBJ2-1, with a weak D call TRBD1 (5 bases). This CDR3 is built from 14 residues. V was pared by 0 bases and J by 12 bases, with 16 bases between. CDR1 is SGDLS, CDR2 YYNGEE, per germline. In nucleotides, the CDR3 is TGTGCCAGCAGCGTAGCTGACAGCCCCTCTCGGCAGTTCTTC. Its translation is CASSVADSPSRQFF.

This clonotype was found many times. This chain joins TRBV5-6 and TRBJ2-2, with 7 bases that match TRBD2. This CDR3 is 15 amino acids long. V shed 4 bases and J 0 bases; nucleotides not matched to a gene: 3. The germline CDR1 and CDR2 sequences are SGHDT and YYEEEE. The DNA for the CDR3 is TGTGCCAGCAGCGAGCGGGGAGCGAACACCGGGGAGCTGTTTTTT. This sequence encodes CASSERGANTGELFF.

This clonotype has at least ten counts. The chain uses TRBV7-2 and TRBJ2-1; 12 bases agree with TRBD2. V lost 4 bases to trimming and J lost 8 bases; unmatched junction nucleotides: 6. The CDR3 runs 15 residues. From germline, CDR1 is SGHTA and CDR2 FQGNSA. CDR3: CASSYLAGGPHEQFF. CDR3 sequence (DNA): TGTGCCAGCAGCTACCTAGCGGGGGGGCCCCATGAGCAGTTCTTC.

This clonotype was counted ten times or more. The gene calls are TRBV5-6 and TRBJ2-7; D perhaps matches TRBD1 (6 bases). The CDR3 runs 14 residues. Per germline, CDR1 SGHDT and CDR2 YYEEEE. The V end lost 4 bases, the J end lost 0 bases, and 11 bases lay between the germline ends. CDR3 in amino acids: CASSATGISYEQYF. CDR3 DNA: TGTGCCAGCAGCGCCACAGGGATCTCCTACGAGCAGTACTTC.

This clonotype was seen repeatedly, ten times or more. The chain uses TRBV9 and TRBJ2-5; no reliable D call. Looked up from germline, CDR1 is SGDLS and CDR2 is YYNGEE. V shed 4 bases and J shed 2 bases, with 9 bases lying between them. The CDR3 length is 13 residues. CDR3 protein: CASSTRSQETQYF. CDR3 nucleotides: TGTGCCAGCAGCACGCGGTCGCAAGAGACCCAGTACTTC.

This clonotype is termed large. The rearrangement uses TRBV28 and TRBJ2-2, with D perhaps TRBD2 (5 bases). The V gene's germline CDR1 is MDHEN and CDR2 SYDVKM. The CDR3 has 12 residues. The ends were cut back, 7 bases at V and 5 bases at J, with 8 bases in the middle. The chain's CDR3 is CASNSVTGELFF. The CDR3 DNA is TGTGCCAGCAATAGCGTTACCGGGGAGCTGTTTTTT.

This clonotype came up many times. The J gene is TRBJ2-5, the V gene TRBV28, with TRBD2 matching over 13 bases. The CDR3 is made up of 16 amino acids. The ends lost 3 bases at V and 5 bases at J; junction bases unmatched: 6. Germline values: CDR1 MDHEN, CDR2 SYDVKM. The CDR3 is CASSFQLAGGLETQYF. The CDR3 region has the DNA TGTGCCAGCAGTTTCCAACTAGCGGGGGGGCTTGAGACCCAGTACTTC.

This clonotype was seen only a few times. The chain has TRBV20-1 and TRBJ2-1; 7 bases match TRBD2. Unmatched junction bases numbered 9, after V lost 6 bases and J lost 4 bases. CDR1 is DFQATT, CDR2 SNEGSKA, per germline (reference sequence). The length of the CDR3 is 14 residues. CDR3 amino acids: CSAPKRGSYNEQFF. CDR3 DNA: TGCAGTGCGCCTAAGCGGGGTTCTTACAATGAGCAGTTCTTC.

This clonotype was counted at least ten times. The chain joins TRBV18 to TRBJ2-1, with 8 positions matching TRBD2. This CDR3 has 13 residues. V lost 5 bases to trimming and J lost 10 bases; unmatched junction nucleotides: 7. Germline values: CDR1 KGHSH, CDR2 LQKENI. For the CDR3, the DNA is TGTGCCAGCTCAGACGGGGGGGCCCCGGAGCAGTTCTTC. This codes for CASSDGGAPEQFF. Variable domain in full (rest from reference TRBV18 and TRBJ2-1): NAGVMQNPRHLVRRRGQEARLRCSPMKGHSHVYWYRQLPEEGLKFMVYLQKENIIDESGMPKERFSAEFPKEGPSILRIQQVVRGDSAAYFCASSDGGAPEQFFGPGTRLTVL.

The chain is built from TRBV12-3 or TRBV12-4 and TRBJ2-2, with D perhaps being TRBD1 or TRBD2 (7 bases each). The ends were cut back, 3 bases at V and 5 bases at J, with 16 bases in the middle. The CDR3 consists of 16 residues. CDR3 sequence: CASSLGGTARTGELFF. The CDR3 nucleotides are TGTGCCAGCAGTTTGGGGGGGACAGCTCGTACCGGGGAGCTGTTTTTT.

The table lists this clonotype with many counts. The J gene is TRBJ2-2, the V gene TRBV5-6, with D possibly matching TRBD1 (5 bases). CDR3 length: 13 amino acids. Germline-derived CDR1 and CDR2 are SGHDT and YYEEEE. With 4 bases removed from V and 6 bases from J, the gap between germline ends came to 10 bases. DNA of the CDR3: TGTGCCAGCAGCCACGAAGGGGCCGGGGAGCTGTTTTTT. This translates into CASSHEGAGELFF.

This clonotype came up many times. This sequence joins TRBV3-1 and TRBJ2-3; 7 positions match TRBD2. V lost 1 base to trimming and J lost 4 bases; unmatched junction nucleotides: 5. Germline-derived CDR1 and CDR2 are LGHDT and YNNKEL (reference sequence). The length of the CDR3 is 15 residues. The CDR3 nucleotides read TGTGCCAGCAGCCAAGGCGGGGCGGGAGCAGATACGCAGTATTTT. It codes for CASSQGGAGADTQYF.

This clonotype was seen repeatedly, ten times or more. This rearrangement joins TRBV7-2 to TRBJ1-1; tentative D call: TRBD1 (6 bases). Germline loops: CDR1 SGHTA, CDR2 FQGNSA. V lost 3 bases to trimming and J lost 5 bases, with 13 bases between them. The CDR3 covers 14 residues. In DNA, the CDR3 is TGTGCCAGCAGCTTCAGCGGGGGGCAGACTGAAGCTTTCTTT. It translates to CASSFSGGQTEAFF.

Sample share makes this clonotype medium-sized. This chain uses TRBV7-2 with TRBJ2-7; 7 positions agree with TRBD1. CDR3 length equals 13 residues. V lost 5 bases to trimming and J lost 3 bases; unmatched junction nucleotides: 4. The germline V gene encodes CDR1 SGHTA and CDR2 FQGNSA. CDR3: CASSTNRGYEQYF. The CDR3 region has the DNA TGTGCCAGCAGCACAAACAGGGGCTACGAGCAGTACTTC.

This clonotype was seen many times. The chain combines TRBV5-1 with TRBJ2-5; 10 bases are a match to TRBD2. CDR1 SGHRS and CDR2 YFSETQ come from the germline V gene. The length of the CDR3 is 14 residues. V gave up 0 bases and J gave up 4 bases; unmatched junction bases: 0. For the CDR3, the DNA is TGCGCCAGCAGCTTGGCTAGCGGGGGAGAGACCCAGTACTTC. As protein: CASSLASGGETQYF.

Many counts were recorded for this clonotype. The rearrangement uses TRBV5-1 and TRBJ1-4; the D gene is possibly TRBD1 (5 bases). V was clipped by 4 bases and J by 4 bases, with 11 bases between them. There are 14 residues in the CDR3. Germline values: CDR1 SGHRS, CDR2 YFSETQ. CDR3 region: CASSATGSNEKLFF. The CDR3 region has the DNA TGCGCCAGCAGCGCTACAGGCAGTAATGAAAAACTGTTTTTT.